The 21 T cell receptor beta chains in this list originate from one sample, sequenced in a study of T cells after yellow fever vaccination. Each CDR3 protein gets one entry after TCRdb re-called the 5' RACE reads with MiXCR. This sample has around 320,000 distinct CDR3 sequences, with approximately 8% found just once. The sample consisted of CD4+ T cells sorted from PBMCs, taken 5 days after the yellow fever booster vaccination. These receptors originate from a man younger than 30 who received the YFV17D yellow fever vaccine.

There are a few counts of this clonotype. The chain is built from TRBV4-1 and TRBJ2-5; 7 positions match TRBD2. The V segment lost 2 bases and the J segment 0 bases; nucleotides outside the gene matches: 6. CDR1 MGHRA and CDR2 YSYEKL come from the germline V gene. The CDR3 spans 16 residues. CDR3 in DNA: TGCGCCAGCAGCCAAAGGTCGGGGGGATACCAAGAGACCCAGTACTTC. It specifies CASSQRSGGYQETQYF.

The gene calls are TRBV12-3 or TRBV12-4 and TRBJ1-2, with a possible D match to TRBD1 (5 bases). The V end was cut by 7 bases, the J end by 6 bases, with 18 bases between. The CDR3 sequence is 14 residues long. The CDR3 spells CASNPRFGADGYTF. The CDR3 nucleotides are TGTGCCAGCAACCCCCGTTTCGGGGCAGATGGCTACACCTTC.

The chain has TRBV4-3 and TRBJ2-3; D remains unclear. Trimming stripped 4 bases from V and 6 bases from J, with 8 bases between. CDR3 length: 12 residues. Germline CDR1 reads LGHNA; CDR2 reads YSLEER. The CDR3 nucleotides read TGCGCCAGCAGCCCCTCTAAGGATACGCAGTATTTT. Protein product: CASSPSKDTQYF.

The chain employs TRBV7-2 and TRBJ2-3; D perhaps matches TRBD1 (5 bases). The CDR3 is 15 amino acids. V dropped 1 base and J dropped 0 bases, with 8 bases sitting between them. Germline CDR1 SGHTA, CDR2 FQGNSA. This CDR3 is CASSLGYRSTDTQYF. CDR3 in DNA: TGTGCCAGCAGCTTAGGGTACAGGAGCACAGATACGCAGTATTTT.

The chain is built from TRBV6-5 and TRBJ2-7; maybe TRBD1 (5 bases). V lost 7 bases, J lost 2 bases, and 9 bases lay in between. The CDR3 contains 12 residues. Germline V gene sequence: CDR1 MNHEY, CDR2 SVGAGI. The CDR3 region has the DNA TGTGCCAGCACCTCGGACACCTACGAGCAGTACTTC. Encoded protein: CASTSDTYEQYF.

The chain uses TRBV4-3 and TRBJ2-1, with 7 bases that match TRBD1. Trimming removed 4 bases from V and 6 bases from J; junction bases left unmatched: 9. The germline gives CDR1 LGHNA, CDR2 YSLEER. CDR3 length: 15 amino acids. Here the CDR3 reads CASSRSYTGVNEQFF. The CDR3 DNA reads TGCGCCAGCAGCCGTTCCTATACAGGGGTCAATGAGCAGTTCTTC.

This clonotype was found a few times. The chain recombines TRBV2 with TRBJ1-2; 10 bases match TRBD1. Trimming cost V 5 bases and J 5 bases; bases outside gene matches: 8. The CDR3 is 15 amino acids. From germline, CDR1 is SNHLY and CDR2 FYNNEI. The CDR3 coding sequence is TGTGCCAGCAGTCCCGGGACAGGGGAGCCATATGGCTACACCTTC. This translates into CASSPGTGEPYGYTF.

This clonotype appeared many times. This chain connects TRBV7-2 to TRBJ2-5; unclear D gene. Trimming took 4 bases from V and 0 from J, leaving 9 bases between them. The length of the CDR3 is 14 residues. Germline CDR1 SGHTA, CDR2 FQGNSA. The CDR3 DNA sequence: TGTGCCAGCAGCTCGACCGCGTACCAAGAGACCCAGTACTTC. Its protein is CASSSTAYQETQYF.

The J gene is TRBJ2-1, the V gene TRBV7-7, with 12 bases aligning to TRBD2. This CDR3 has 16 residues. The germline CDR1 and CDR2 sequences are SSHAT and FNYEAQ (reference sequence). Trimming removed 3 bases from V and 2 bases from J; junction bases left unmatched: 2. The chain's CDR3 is CASSLLAGGPYNEQFF. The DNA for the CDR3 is TGTGCCAGCAGCTTGCTAGCGGGGGGGCCCTACAATGAGCAGTTCTTC.

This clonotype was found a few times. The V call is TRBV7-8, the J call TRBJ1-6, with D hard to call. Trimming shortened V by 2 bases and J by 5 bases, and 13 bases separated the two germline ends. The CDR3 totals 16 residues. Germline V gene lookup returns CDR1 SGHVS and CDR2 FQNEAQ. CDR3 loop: CASSLFREPDNSPLHF. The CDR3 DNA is TGTGCCAGCAGCTTATTCCGGGAGCCAGATAATTCACCCCTCCACTTT.

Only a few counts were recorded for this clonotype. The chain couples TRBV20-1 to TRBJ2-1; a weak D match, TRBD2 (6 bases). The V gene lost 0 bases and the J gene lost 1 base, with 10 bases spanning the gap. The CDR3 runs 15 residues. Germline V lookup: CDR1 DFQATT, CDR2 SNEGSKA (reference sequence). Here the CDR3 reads CSARDLTRSYNEQFF. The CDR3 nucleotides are TGCAGTGCTAGAGATCTGACTAGATCCTACAATGAGCAGTTCTTC.

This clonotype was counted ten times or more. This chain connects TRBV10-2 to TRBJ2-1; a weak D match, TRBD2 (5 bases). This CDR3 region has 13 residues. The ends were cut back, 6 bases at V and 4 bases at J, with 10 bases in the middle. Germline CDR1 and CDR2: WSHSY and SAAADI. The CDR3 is CASRTGMYNEQFF. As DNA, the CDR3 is TGCGCCAGCAGGACCGGGATGTACAATGAGCAGTTCTTC.

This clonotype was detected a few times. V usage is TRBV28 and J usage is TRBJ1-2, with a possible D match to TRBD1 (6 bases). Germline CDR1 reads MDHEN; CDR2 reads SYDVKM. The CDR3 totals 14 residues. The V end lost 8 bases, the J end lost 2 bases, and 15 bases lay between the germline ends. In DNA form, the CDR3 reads TGTGCCAGCGGGCTCGGACAGCCGAACTATGGCTACACCTTC. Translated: CASGLGQPNYGYTF.

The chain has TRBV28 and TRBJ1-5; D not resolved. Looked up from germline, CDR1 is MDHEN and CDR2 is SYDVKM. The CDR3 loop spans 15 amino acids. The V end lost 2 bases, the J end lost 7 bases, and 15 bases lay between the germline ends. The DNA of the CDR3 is TGTGCCAGCAGTTTACTCCAGAGGACCCAACAGCCCCAGCATTTT. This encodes CASSLLQRTQQPQHF. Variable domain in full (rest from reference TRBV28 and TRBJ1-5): DVKVTQSSRYLVKRTGEKVFLECVQDMDHENMFWYRQDPGLGLRLIYFSYDVKMKEKGDIPEGYSVSREKKERFSLILESASTNQTSMYLCASSLLQRTQQPQHFGDGTRLSIL.

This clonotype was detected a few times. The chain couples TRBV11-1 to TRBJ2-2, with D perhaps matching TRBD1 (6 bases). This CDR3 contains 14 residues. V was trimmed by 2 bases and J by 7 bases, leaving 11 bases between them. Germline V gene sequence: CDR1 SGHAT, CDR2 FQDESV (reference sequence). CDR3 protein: CASSLFRQDGELFF. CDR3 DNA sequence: TGTGCCAGCAGCTTATTCCGACAGGACGGGGAGCTGTTTTTT.

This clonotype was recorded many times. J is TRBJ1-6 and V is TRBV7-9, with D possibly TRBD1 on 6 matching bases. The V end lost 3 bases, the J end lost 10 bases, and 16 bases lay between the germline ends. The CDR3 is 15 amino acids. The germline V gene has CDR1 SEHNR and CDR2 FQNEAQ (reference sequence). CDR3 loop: CASSLAGARSSPLHF. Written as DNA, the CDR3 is TGTGCCAGCAGCTTGGCAGGGGCGCGGAGCTCACCCCTCCACTTT.

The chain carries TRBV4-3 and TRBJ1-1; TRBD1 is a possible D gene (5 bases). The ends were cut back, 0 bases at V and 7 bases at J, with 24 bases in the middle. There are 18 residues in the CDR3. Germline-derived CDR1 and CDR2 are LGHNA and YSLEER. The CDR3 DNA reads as TGCGCCAGCAGCCAAGACCCTACCTCCGGGGCCGTCAGGAGTGAAGCTTTCTTT. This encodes CASSQDPTSGAVRSEAFF.

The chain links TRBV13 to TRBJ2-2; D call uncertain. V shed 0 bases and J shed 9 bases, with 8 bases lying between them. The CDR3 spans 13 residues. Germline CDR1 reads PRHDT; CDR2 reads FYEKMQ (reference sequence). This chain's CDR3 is CASSLGPSRELFF. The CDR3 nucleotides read TGTGCCAGCAGCTTAGGCCCTTCCAGGGAGCTGTTTTTT.

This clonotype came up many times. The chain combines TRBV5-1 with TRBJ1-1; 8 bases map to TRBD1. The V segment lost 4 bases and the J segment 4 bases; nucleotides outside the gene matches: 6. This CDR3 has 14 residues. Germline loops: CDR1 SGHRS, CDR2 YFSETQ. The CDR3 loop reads CASSPTGVVTEAFF. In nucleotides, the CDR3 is TGCGCCAGCAGCCCGACAGGGGTGGTCACTGAAGCTTTCTTT.

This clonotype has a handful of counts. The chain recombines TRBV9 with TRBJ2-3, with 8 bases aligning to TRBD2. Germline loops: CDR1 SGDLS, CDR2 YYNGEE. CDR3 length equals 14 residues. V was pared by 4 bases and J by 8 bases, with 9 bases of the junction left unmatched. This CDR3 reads CASSPTGGPGTQYF. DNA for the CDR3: TGTGCCAGCAGCCCTACGGGGGGGCCGGGTACGCAGTATTTT.

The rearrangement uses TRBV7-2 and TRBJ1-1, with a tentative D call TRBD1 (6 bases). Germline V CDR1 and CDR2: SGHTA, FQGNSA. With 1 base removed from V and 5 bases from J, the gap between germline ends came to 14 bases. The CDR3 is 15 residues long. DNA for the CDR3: TGTGCCAGCAGCTTAGGTCAGGGGAGGGAAACTGAAGCTTTCTTT. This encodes CASSLGQGRETEAFF.